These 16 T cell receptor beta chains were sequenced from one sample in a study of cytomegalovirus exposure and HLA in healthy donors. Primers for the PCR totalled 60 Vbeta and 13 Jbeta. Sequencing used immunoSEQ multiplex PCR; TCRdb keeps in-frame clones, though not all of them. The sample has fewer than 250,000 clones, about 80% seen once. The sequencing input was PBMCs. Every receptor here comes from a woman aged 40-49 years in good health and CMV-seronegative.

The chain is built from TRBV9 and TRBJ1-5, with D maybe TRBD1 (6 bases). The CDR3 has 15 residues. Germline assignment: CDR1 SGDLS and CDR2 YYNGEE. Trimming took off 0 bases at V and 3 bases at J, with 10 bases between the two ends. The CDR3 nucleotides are TGTGCCAGCAGCGTAGTTGGGGGCCCCAATCAGCCCCAGCATTTT. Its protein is CASSVVGGPNQPQHF.

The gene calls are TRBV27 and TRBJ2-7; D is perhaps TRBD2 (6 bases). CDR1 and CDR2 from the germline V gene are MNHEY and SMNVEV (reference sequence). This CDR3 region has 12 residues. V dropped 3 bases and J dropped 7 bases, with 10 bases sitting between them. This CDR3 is CASSLLGREQYF. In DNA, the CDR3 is TGTGCCAGCAGTTTGTTGGGGAGGGAGCAGTACTTC.

CDR3 DNA: TGTGCCAGCAGCTGGACAGGGCCCCGTACCTACGAGCAGTACTTC. Its protein is CASSWTGPRTYEQYF. This sequence joins TRBV6-1 and TRBJ2-7; 8 positions agree with TRBD1. The CDR3 has 15 amino acids. Germline lookup yields CDR1 MNHNS and CDR2 SASEGT. V lost 6 bases, J lost 2 bases, and 9 bases stayed unmatched.

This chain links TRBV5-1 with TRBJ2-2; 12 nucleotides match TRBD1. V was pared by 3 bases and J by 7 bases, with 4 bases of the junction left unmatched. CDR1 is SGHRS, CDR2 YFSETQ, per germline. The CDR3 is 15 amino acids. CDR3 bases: TGCGCCAGCAGCTCGGGACAGGGGGCTGGCGGGGAGCTGTTTTTT. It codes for CASSSGQGAGGELFF. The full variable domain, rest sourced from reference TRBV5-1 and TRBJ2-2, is KAGVTQTPRYLIKTRGQQVTLSCSPISGHRSVSWYQQTPGQGLQFLFEYFSETQRNKGNFPGRFSGRQFSNSRSEMNVSTLELGDSALYLCASSSGQGAGGELFFGEGSRLTVL.

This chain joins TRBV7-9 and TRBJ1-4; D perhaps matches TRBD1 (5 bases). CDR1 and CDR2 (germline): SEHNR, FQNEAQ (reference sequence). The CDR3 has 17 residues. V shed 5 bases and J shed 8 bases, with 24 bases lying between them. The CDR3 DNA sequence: TGTGCCAGCAGCCCAGACCTCTCAGGGAGGAGGAGGGAAAAACTGTTTTTT. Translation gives CASSPDLSGRRREKLFF.

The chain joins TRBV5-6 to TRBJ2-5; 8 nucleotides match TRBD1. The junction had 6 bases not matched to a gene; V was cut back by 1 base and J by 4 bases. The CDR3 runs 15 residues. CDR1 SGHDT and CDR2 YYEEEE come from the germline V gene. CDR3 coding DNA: TGTGCCAGCAGCTTGCGTCGACAGGGGATAGAGACCCAGTACTTC. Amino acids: CASSLRRQGIETQYF.

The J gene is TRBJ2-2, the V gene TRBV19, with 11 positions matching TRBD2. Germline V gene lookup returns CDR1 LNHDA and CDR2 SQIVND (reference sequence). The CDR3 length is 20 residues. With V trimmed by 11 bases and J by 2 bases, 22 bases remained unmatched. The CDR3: CAAGGRSGRAPRLNTGELFF. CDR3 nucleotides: TGTGCCGCTGGGGGTCGTAGCGGGAGGGCCCCGCGACTTAACACCGGGGAGCTGTTTTTT. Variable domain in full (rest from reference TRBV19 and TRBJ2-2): DGGITQSPKYLFRKEGQNVTLSCEQNLNHDAMYWYRQDPGQGLRLIYYSQIVNDFQKGDIAEGYSVSREKKESFPLTVTSAQKNPTAFYLCAAGGRSGRAPRLNTGELFFGEGSRLTVL.

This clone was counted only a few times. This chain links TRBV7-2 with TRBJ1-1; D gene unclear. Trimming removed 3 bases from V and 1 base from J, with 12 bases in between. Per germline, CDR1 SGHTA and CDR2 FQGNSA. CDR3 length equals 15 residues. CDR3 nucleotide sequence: TGTGCCAGCAGCTTCACACAGAGTTCGAACACTGAAGCTTTCTTT. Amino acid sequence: CASSFTQSSNTEAFF.

Here the CDR3 DNA reads TGTGCCTGGACCCCCACCGCCGGGACACCTTACAATGAGCAGTTCTTC. Protein product: CAWTPTAGTPYNEQFF. The genes are TRBV30 and TRBJ2-1, with a tentative D call TRBD1 (6 bases). Germline loops: CDR1 GTSNPN, CDR2 SVGIG (reference sequence). V was clipped by 4 bases and J by 4 bases, with 20 bases between them. There are 16 residues in the CDR3. Full variable domain (outside the CDR3, taken from reference TRBV30 and TRBJ2-1): SQTIHQWPATLVQPVGSPLSLECTVEGTSNPNLYWYRQAAGRGLQLLFYSVGIGQISSEVPQNLSASRPQDRQFILSSKKLLLSDSGFYLCAWTPTAGTPYNEQFFGPGTRLTVL.

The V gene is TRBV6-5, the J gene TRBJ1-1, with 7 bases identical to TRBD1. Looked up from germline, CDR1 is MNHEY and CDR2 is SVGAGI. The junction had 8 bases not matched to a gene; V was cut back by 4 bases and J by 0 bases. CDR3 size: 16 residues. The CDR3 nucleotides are TGTGCCAGCAGTTCGACTGCCGGGACAGTGAACACTGAAGCTTTCTTT. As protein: CASSSTAGTVNTEAFF.

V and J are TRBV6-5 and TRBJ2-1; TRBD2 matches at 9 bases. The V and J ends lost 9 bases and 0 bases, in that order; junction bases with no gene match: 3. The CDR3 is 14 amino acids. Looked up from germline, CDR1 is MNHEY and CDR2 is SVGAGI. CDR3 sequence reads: CASFSGSSYNEQFF. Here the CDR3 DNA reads TGTGCCAGTTTTAGCGGGAGCTCCTACAATGAGCAGTTCTTC.

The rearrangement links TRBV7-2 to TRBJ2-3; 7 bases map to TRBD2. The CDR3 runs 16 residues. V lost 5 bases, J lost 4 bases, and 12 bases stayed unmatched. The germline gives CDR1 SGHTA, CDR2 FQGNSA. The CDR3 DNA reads TGTGCCAGCAGCCCGGAGGCGGGAGTATTCCCAGATACGCAGTATTTT. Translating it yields CASSPEAGVFPDTQYF. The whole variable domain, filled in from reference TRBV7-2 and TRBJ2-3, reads GAGVSQSPSNKVTEKGKDVELRCDPISGHTALYWYRQSLGQGLEFLIYFQGNSAPDKSGLPSDRFSAERTGGSVSTLTIQRTQQEDSAVYLCASSPEAGVFPDTQYFGPGTRLTVL.

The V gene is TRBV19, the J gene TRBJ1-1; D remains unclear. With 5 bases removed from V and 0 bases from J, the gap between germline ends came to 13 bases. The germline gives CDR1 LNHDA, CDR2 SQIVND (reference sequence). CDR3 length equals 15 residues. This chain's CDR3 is CASSVPTAMNTEAFF. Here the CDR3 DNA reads TGTGCCAGTAGTGTACCGACTGCCATGAACACTGAAGCTTTCTTT.

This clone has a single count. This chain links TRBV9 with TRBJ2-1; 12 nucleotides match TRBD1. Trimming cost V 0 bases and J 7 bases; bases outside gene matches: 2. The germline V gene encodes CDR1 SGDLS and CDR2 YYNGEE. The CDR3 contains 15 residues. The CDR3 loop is CASSVGDRGLNEQFF. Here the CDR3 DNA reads TGTGCCAGCAGCGTAGGGGACAGGGGGCTAAATGAGCAGTTCTTC.

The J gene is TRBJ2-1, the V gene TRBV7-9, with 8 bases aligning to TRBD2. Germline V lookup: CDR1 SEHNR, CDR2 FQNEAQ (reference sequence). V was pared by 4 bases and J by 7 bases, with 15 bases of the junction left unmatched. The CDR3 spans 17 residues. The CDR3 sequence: CASSSARGSGSRNEQFF. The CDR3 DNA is TGTGCCAGCAGCTCCGCTCGGGGGAGCGGGAGCAGGAATGAGCAGTTCTTC.

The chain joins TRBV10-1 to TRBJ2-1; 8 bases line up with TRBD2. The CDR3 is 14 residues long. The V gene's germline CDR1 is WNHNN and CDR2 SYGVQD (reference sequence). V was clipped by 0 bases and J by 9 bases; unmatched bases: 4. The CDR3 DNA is TGCGCCAGCAGTGAGTCGACTAGCGAGGGTGAGCAGTTCTTC. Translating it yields CASSESTSEGEQFF.